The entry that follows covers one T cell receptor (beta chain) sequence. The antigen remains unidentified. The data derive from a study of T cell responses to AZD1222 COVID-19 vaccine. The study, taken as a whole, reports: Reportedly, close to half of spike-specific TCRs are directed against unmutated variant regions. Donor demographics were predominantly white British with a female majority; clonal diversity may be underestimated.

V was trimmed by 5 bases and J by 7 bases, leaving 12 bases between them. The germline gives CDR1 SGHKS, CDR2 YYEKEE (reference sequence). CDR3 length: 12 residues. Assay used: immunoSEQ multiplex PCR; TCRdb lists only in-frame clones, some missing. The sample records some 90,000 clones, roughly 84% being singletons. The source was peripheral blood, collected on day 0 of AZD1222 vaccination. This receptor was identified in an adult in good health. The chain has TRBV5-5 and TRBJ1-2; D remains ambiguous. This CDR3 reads CASSLVGLGYTF. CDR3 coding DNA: TGTGCCAGCAGTCTGGTGGGTCTTGGCTACACCTTC.